Sequencing of this T cell receptor (beta chain) was carried out in a study of beta chain features in type 1 diabetes. Study at large: In age, gender and cell yields, patients were similar to healthy donors.

General study findings and limits: Shortening that was moderate but significant affected the TCRB CDR3s of Type 1 diabetes patients in all four CD4+ subsets. VDJ junctions sequenced from type 1 diabetes patients showed fewer insertions and more deletions.

This clone was detected a few times. The antigen is undetermined. Expressed TCRB transcripts were sequenced because the isolated RNA had all been reverse transcribed beforehand. Generated by immunoSEQ multiplex PCR, the TCRdb table keeps only in-frame clones and is missing some. Here the sample spans under 350,000 clones, 8% being singletons. The CDR3 is 15 residues long. Germline-derived CDR1 and CDR2 are SGHTA and FQGNSA. J lost 5 bases, V lost 5 bases, and 9 bases had no gene match. Purity exceeded 95% in all sorted populations. The V call is TRBV7-2, the J call TRBJ2-3; 8 bases fit TRBD1. The specimen sequenced was central memory CD4+ T cells from blood. This receptor was taken from a young woman in good health. DNA of the CDR3: TGTGCCAGCAGCACAGCCAGGGGGCTTGGAGATACGCAGTATTTT. Amino acids: CASSTARGLGDTQYF.